This is a list of T cell receptor beta chains from one sample in a study of T-cell memory formation after mild COVID-19. TCRdb re-derived calls from the 5' RACE reads in MiXCR, one entry per CDR3 protein. The sample holds under 250,000 distinct CDR3 sequences, under 30% seen once. Material for sequencing was PBMCs or a T cell subset sorted from them (not recorded which). The receptor set was obtained from an adult woman who had mild COVID-19 (a few samples of this study predate the infection). Cell type and time point are not known. The CDR3 runs from the conserved cysteine through the conserved F or W. Each record gives: D gene, clone size, V gene, J gene, CDR3 protein, CDR3 DNA. A D gene is named only where the DNA matches it firmly. Size is omitted from some rows. Given values are once, few, many or a class for expanded clones.

NA	NA	TRBV6-2/TRBV6-3	TRBJ2-5	CASSYRRTTPGETQYF	TGTGCCAGCAGTTACCGAAGAACCACGCCGGGGGAGACCCAGTACTTC
NA	NA	TRBV5-4	TRBJ2-3	CASTSPSDTQYF	TGTGCCAGCACCAGTCCGTCAGATACGCAGTATTTT
NA	NA	TRBV28	TRBJ2-7	CASSLSPREIGYEQYF	TGTGCCAGCAGTTTGAGTCCCAGGGAAATAGGATACGAGCAGTACTTC
TRBD1	few	TRBV7-9	TRBJ2-1	CASSFKGQGANEQFF	TGTGCCAGCAGCTTCAAGGGACAGGGTGCAAATGAGCAGTTCTTC
TRBD2	few	TRBV7-2	TRBJ2-5	CASSLVLAGFQETQYF	TGTGCCAGCAGCTTAGTCCTAGCGGGGTTCCAAGAGACCCAGTACTTC
TRBD2	few	TRBV7-2	TRBJ2-7	CASSLFGTSGSYEQYF	TGTGCCAGCAGCTTATTCGGGACTAGCGGGAGTTACGAGCAGTACTTC
NA	few	TRBV6-5	TRBJ2-1	CASSYSNRGTYNEQFF	TGTGCCAGCAGTTACTCGAATCGCGGGACTTACAATGAGCAGTTCTTC
TRBD2	few	TRBV30	TRBJ2-3	CAWSANLAGGADTQYF	TGTGCCTGGAGTGCGAATTTAGCGGGAGGGGCAGATACGCAGTATTTT
NA	NA	TRBV20-1	TRBJ1-1	CSARGGPSFVTEAFF	TGCAGTGCTAGAGGGGGCCCGTCGTTTGTCACTGAAGCTTTCTTT
TRBD1	NA	TRBV9	TRBJ1-2	CASSAKGDRGNGYTF	TGTGCCAGCAGCGCGAAAGGGGACAGGGGTAACGGCTACACCTTC
NA	few	TRBV29-1	TRBJ1-1	CSVDEAGARTEAFF	TGCAGCGTTGATGAGGCAGGGGCCAGAACTGAAGCTTTCTTT
NA	NA	TRBV19	TRBJ1-2	CASSILSVNYGYTF	TGTGCCAGTAGTATACTAAGCGTTAACTATGGCTACACCTTC
TRBD2	few	TRBV2	TRBJ2-1	CASSPLAGRINEQFF	TGTGCCAGCAGCCCACTAGCGGGCCGGATCAATGAGCAGTTCTTC
TRBD1	NA	TRBV5-1	TRBJ2-3	CASSWGQGESDTQYF	TGCGCCAGCAGCTGGGGACAGGGAGAGTCAGATACGCAGTATTTT
NA	NA	TRBV3-1	TRBJ2-7	CASSQVGSTYEQYF	TGTGCCAGCAGCCAAGTCGGATCCACCTACGAGCAGTACTTC
TRBD1	NA	TRBV20-1	TRBJ1-2	CSAPTGGSYGYTF	TGCAGTGCCCCGACAGGGGGTAGCTATGGCTACACCTTC
TRBD1	NA	TRBV27	TRBJ1-4	CASRPETGINFEKLFF	TGTGCCAGCAGACCCGAGACAGGGATTAATTTTGAAAAACTGTTTTTT
NA	NA	TRBV11-3	TRBJ2-6	CASSLNYGTGANVLTF	TGTGCCAGCAGCTTAAATTATGGCACTGGGGCCAACGTCCTGACTTTC
TRBD2	medium-sized	TRBV20-1	TRBJ2-3	CSAAGASGSATDTQYF	TGCAGTGCCGCCGGGGCTAGCGGGAGTGCCACAGATACGCAGTATTTT
TRBD1	few	TRBV20-1	TRBJ2-1	CSARVGQGAYNEQFF	TGCAGTGCTAGAGTTGGACAGGGGGCTTACAATGAGCAGTTCTTC
NA	NA	TRBV24-1	TRBJ2-7	CATFRDTPSYEQYF	TGTGCCACCTTCCGGGACACTCCATCCTACGAGCAGTACTTC
NA	few	TRBV18	TRBJ1-4	CASSAGASGEKLFF	TGTGCCAGCTCAGCCGGGGCGTCTGGAGAAAAACTGTTTTTT
NA	NA	TRBV5-1	TRBJ1-1	CASSLDGQMAFF	TGCGCCAGCAGCTTGGATGGACAGATGGCTTTCTTT
NA	NA	TRBV3-1	TRBJ2-1	CASSQGASEQFF	TGTGCCAGCAGCCAAGGAGCTAGCGAGCAGTTCTTC
NA	NA	TRBV6-2/TRBV6-3	TRBJ2-7	CASTGLGYEQYF	TGTGCCAGCACCGGACTGGGTTACGAGCAGTACTTC
TRBD2	few	TRBV5-4	TRBJ2-1	CASSFSGRKYNEQFF	TGTGCCAGCAGCTTTAGCGGGAGAAAGTACAATGAGCAGTTCTTC
NA	NA	TRBV5-1	TRBJ2-1	CASRRGNSYNEQFF	TGCGCCAGCAGACGGGGGAACTCCTACAATGAGCAGTTCTTC
TRBD1	NA	TRBV4-2	TRBJ2-7	CASSISSGQSYEQYF	TGTGCCAGCAGTATCTCCTCGGGACAGTCCTACGAGCAGTACTTC
NA	NA	TRBV4-2	TRBJ2-7	CASSKTEEQYF	TGTGCCAGCAGCAAGACAGAAGAGCAGTACTTC
TRBD2	NA	TRBV29-1	TRBJ2-2	CSVEESGTSGTGELFF	TGCAGCGTTGAAGAATCCGGGACTAGCGGAACCGGGGAGCTGTTTTTT
NA	NA	TRBV2	TRBJ2-1	CASSEDRSSYNEQFF	TGTGCCAGCAGTGAAGACAGAAGCTCCTACAATGAGCAGTTCTTC